This TCR beta chain was sequenced for a study of beta chain features in type 1 diabetes. Overall study results and limits: PCR could preferentially amplify shorter templates, alike in patients and controls. The study found fewer insertions and more deletions at VDJ junctions in type 1 diabetes patients.

Post-sort purity exceeded 95% for all sorted populations. The study reverse transcribed the entire isolated RNA, so it sequenced expressed TCRB transcripts. The table came from immunoSEQ multiplex PCR; TCRdb's copy has only in-frame clones and leaves some out. The repertoire holds 350,000 or so clones, with about 18% as singletons. This clone was seen more than once but under ten times. The antigen is undetermined. Trimming pared 5 bases from V and 12 bases from J, leaving 11 bases between. The CDR3 length is 11 residues. Germline V gene data show CDR1 as MNHEY and CDR2 as SVGAGI. The sequence came from a woman between 18 and 29 years old in good health. The gene calls are TRBV6-5 and TRBJ2-1; no clear D gene. The sequenced sample consisted of naive CD4+ T cells from blood. The CDR3: CASSPGYGQFF. The CDR3 nucleotides are TGTGCCAGCAGTCCAGGATATGGGCAGTTCTTC.